Below, 9 T cell receptor beta chains from the same sample are listed, as sequenced in a study of Tregs in tolerant kidney transplant recipients (dated by TCRdb to the late 2010s). These receptors lack a known antigen. Libraries came from the immunoSEQ multiplex PCR assay. This is the immuneACCESS table as TCRdb keeps it, with only in-frame sequences that have V and J called. A part of the clones is gone; compared with another copy, unresolved V genes explain less than half, and the rest is unexplained. Here the sample has approximately 19,000 clones; about three fifths occur a single time. Of the sample, approximately 3.7% is held by the ten largest clones. Sequencing was carried out using Tregs from blood cultured with allogeneic cells. The receptors derive from a human donor in good health.

The J gene is TRBJ2-5, the V gene TRBV30; D unclear. This CDR3 contains 14 residues. Trimming pared 0 bases from V and 2 bases from J, leaving 10 bases between. CDR1 GTSNPN and CDR2 SVGIG come from the germline V gene (reference sequence). The CDR3 sequence: CAWSVTGLQETQYF. The CDR3 coding sequence is TGTGCCTGGAGTGTCACCGGGTTGCAAGAGACCCAGTACTTC.

This rearrangement joins TRBV7-2 to TRBJ2-7, with TRBD2 identical over 8 bases. The CDR3 sequence is 12 residues long. Germline V gene lookup returns CDR1 SGHTA and CDR2 FQGNSA. DNA of the CDR3: TGTTCTTCCCGGGGGGGCTCCTACGAGCAGTACTTC. This sequence encodes CSSRGGSYEQYF.

V gene TRBV5-6 combines with J gene TRBJ1-2, with no clear D. Germline CDR1 reads SGHDT; CDR2 reads YYEEEE. The germline V and J ends were trimmed by 3 bases and 6 bases, with 15 bases remaining between them. The CDR3 contains 14 residues. CDR3 sequence (DNA): TGTGCCAGCAGCTCGTCCTGGCGGCAGGATGGCTACACCTTC. It is translated as CASSSSWRQDGYTF.

This chain connects TRBV6-4 to TRBJ2-6; TRBD1 agrees at 9 bases. The germline V gene has CDR1 MRHNA and CDR2 SNTAGT. After removal of 2 bases from V and 0 bases from J, the junction contained 11 bases not matched to a gene. This CDR3 comprises 20 residues. This CDR3 is CASSDEVPGQGSSGANVLTF. The CDR3 DNA is TGTGCCAGCAGTGACGAGGTCCCGGGACAGGGTTCCTCTGGGGCCAACGTCCTGACTTTC.

This clone was observed a few times. The chain links TRBV11-3 to TRBJ2-7, with 9 bases identical to TRBD2. The CDR3 has 15 amino acids. J gave up 4 bases and V 0 bases, and 4 bases lay outside the gene matches. CDR1 SGHNT and CDR2 YENEEA come from the germline V gene. The CDR3 loop reads CASSLDGGLAYEQYF. CDR3 nucleotides: TGTGCCAGCAGCTTAGATGGCGGACTAGCGTACGAGCAGTACTTC.

CDR3 sequence reads: CASSLGGDTQYF. DNA of the CDR3: TGTGCCAGCAGCTTGGGAGGCGATACGCAGTATTTT. The chain joins TRBV5-5 to TRBJ2-3; D is ambiguous. The CDR3 consists of 12 residues. Germline CDR1 and CDR2: SGHKS and YYEKEE (reference sequence). The V gene lost 0 bases and the J gene lost 6 bases, with 5 bases spanning the gap.

This sequence joins TRBV5-6 and TRBJ2-3; D is perhaps TRBD1 or TRBD2 (5 bases each). The CDR3 totals 13 residues. Germline V lookup: CDR1 SGHDT, CDR2 YYEEEE. V was trimmed by 6 bases and J by 10 bases, leaving 18 bases between them. CDR3 sequence (DNA): TGTGCCAGCAAAATTCGACAGCCGGGGCCGCAGTATTTT. This translates into CASKIRQPGPQYF.

V and J are TRBV9 and TRBJ1-6; 8 bases agree with TRBD1. Germline CDR1 reads SGDLS; CDR2 reads YYNGEE. The CDR3 covers 16 residues. The ends lost 4 bases at V and 8 bases at J; junction bases unmatched: 11. CDR3 sequence: CASSPDPGQEHSPLHF. The CDR3 nucleotides read TGTGCCAGCAGCCCAGATCCGGGACAGGAGCATTCACCCCTCCACTTT.

This clone was picked up one time. This chain joins TRBV2 and TRBJ2-1; 12 bases fit TRBD2. This CDR3 is built from 20 residues. Trimming took 7 bases from V and 0 from J; bases not matched to a gene: 16. Germline CDR1 SNHLY, CDR2 FYNNEI. The CDR3 nucleotides read TGTGCCAGCACCGAAGGAAAAGCTAGCGGGAGGGGTAACTCCTACAATGAGCAGTTCTTC. This codes for CASTEGKASGRGNSYNEQFF. Full variable domain (remainder filled in from reference TRBV2 and TRBJ2-1): EPEVTQTPSHQVTQMGQEVILRCVPISNHLYFYWYRQILGQKVEFLVSFYNNEISEKSEIFDDQFSVERPDGSNFTLKIRSTKLEDSAMYFCASTEGKASGRGNSYNEQFFGPGTRLTVL.